Given below is one TCR beta chain in context. The antigen it binds to is not known. No base quality information exists; no much larger clone differs at one position. This specimen comes from a study of T cell changes during pregnancy in multiple sclerosis (dated by TCRdb to between 2018 and 2021). For the study in its entirety: The study looked at changes in the T cell repertoire across pregnancy in women with multiple sclerosis.

The library was obtained by the immunoSEQ multiplex PCR assay. TCRdb holds this immuneACCESS table with in-frame rearrangements only. Some clones are missing; in checked studies, unresolved V genes explain under half, and the rest has no known cause. Present in this sample are tens of thousands of clones, 92% of which were seen just once. Approximately 0.62% of the sample is taken by the ten largest. The CDR3 covers 17 residues, taking in both the cysteine and the phenylalanine. The kept DNA is CDR3 alone, 51 bases in frame from the first base. Unmatched junction bases come to 5, with V trimmed by 2 bases and J by 2 bases.

The source of this sequence is a female donor with multiple sclerosis, enrolled in a pregnancy study. The rearrangement joined TRBV6-7 to TRBJ2-3; 12 of the junction bases match TRBD2. TRBV6-7 is known as an ORF, though its function is uncertain. Material: CD4+ T cells from peripheral blood mononuclear cells, obtained in the third trimester of pregnancy. The DNA is as follows: TGTGCCAGCAGTTACGAACTAGCGGGAGGACCCACAGATACGCAGTATTTT. Protein translation: CASSYELAGGPTDTQYF.